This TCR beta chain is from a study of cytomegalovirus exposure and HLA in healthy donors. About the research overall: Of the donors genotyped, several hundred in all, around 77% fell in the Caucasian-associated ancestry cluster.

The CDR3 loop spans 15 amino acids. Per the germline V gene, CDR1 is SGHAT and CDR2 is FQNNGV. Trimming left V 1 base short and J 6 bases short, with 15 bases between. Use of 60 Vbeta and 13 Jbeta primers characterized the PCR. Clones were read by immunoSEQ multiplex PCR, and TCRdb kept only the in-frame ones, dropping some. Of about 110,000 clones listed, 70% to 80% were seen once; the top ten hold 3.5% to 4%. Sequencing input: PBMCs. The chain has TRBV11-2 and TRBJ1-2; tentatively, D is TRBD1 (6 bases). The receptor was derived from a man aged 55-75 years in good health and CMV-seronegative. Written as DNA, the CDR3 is TGTGCCAGCAGCTTAGGCCCAGGGGTTAGGAATGGCTACACCTTC. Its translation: CASSLGPGVRNGYTF.